This TCR beta chain was sequenced for a study of blood T cell repertoires in COVID-19. The ends were cut back, 5 bases at V and 2 bases at J, with 13 bases in the middle. There are 14 residues in the CDR3. Germline CDR1 is MNHEY and CDR2 is SVGAGI. The authors' processing: Nucleated cell number was recorded as an estimate derived from reference gene primer amplification. Using immunoSEQ multiplex PCR, the repertoire was profiled, and TCRdb retains in-frame clones only, with some absent. V and J calls and clone size are given by that table; D and trimming were obtained from the DNA. This sample has roughly 440,000 clones, with approximately 89% found just once.

Material for sequencing was peripheral blood. This sequence joins TRBV6-5 and TRBJ2-7; perhaps TRBD2 as D (5 bases). This clonotype was sampled from a woman aged 50 to 65 with COVID-19, enrolled during active disease. CDR3 sequence reads: CASSREPLAYEQYF. CDR3 nucleotide sequence: TGTGCCAGCAGTAGAGAGCCACTAGCCTACGAGCAGTACTTC.